This entry lists 14 T cell receptor beta chains sequenced from one sample in a study of human thymus T cells. The protocol was immunoSEQ multiplex PCR, while the TCRdb copy is restricted to in-frame clones and leaves out a portion. Among some 120,000 clones, approximately 96% were seen once, and the ten largest hold 0.02% to 0.03%. The thymus tissue came from resections taken during corrective heart surgery. Sequencing input: thymus tissue. These receptors were taken from a boy under two years old with a congenital heart defect but otherwise immunologically healthy.

The chain combines TRBV5-1 with TRBJ1-1, with a weak D call TRBD1 (6 bases). Trimming took off 4 bases at V and 1 base at J, with 14 bases between the two ends. This CDR3 has 15 amino acids. Per the germline V gene, CDR1 is SGHRS and CDR2 is YFSETQ. CDR3 region: CASSPSGAWNTEAFF. The CDR3, as DNA: TGCGCCAGCAGCCCTTCAGGGGCTTGGAACACTGAAGCTTTCTTT.

The V and J genes are TRBV2 and TRBJ2-5; the D gene is possibly TRBD2 (6 bases). CDR1 SNHLY and CDR2 FYNNEI come from the germline V gene. Trimming shortened V by 1 base and J by 5 bases, and 8 bases separated the two germline ends. This CDR3 has 13 residues. The CDR3 sequence: CASSEVEGETQYF. In nucleotides, the CDR3 is TGTGCCAGCAGTGAAGTGGAGGGGGAGACCCAGTACTTC.

The chain joins TRBV2 to TRBJ1-1; 8 bases are shared with TRBD1. The CDR3 loop spans 17 amino acids. With 6 bases clipped from V and 1 base from J, the junction kept 13 bases outside the gene matches. Germline loops: CDR1 SNHLY, CDR2 FYNNEI. As DNA, the CDR3 is TGTGCCAGCAGGACCCCAGGGGGCGCGGGAAAGAACACTGAAGCTTTCTTT. Translating gives CASRTPGGAGKNTEAFF.

The rearrangement joins TRBV7-2 to TRBJ1-1; D call uncertain. Germline V gene data show CDR1 as SGHTA and CDR2 as FQGNSA. The V and J ends lost 2 bases and 0 bases respectively, with 10 bases between them. CDR3 length equals 15 residues. The CDR3 coding sequence is TGTGCCAGCAGCTTAAAACAGTTCATGAACACTGAAGCTTTCTTT. Residues: CASSLKQFMNTEAFF.

For the CDR3, the DNA is TGTGCCAGCAGTTCCACGGACCCCCCGGATACGCAGTATTTT. It specifies CASSSTDPPDTQYF. The chain employs TRBV27 and TRBJ2-3; D ambiguous. V was trimmed by 4 bases and J by 6 bases, leaving 14 bases between them. The CDR3 consists of 14 residues. Germline V gene data show CDR1 as MNHEY and CDR2 as SMNVEV (reference sequence).

The rearrangement links TRBV9 to TRBJ2-3, with D unclear. The V gene's germline CDR1 is SGDLS and CDR2 YYNGEE. V gave up 1 base and J gave up 0 bases, with 3 bases separating them. The CDR3 consists of 13 residues. The CDR3 region is CASSVWSTDTQYF. DNA of the CDR3: TGTGCCAGCAGCGTATGGAGCACAGATACGCAGTATTTT.

V is TRBV5-1 and J is TRBJ1-1; no definite D call. Germline V gene sequence: CDR1 SGHRS, CDR2 YFSETQ. The CDR3 totals 13 residues. Trimming took off 7 bases at V and 0 bases at J, with 10 bases between the two ends. CDR3 in DNA: TGCGCCAGCCGGACGGAGATGAACACTGAAGCTTTCTTT. Protein sequence: CASRTEMNTEAFF.

In this sample, this clone turned up a few times. The chain uses TRBV10-1 and TRBJ1-2; tentatively, D is TRBD1 (5 bases). The germline V gene encodes CDR1 WNHNN and CDR2 SYGVQD (reference sequence). V was trimmed by 2 bases and J by 4 bases, leaving 5 bases between them. The CDR3 loop spans 12 amino acids. For the CDR3, the DNA is TGCGCCAGCAGTGAGGACAGCTATGGCTACACCTTC. Protein product: CASSEDSYGYTF.

The CDR3 spells CASSRPGQGAGELFF. In DNA, the CDR3 is TGTGCCAGCAGTCGACCGGGACAGGGGGCCGGGGAGCTGTTTTTT. The chain links TRBV6-5 to TRBJ2-2; TRBD1 agrees at 11 bases. The germline CDR1 and CDR2 sequences are MNHEY and SVGAGI. The J segment lost 6 bases and the V segment lost 5 bases, leaving 5 bases of the junction unmatched. The CDR3 runs 15 residues.

V and J are TRBV9 and TRBJ2-1, with a weak D call TRBD1 (6 bases). Trimming removed 1 base at V and 0 bases at J, with 11 bases between. The CDR3 extends over 16 amino acids. Germline-derived CDR1 and CDR2 are SGDLS and YYNGEE. For the CDR3, the DNA is TGTGCCAGCAGCGTATCCACAGGGAGCTCCTACAATGAGCAGTTCTTC. Its translation: CASSVSTGSSYNEQFF.

This clone was seen a single time. The chain joins TRBV6-1 to TRBJ2-1, with 7 bases fitting TRBD2. V trimming: 6 bases; J trimming: 0 bases; junction bases outside the gene matches: 8. Germline CDR1 reads MNHNS; CDR2 reads SASEGT. This CDR3 contains 16 residues. Here the CDR3 reads CASSEPRGSSYNEQFF. CDR3 DNA sequence: TGTGCCAGCAGCGAACCGCGGGGGAGCTCCTACAATGAGCAGTTCTTC.

This chain uses TRBV28 with TRBJ2-3; 7 nucleotides align to TRBD2. Germline lookup yields CDR1 MDHEN and CDR2 SYDVKM. This CDR3 region has 15 residues. Germline trimming cut 4 bases from V and 1 base from J; bases unmatched to any gene: 5. The CDR3 coding sequence is TGTGCCAGCAGTTCCTATCTAGCGGGCACAGATACGCAGTATTTT. Its protein is CASSSYLAGTDTQYF.

The CDR3 region is CASSRAPIYEQYF. CDR3 coding DNA: TGTGCCAGCAGCAGGGCTCCGATCTACGAGCAGTACTTC. This rearrangement joins TRBV9 to TRBJ2-7; D is unclear. Germline V gene sequence: CDR1 SGDLS, CDR2 YYNGEE. The CDR3 spans 13 residues. V was clipped by 4 bases and J by 3 bases, with 11 bases between them. Supplemented by reference TRBV9 and TRBJ2-7, the full variable domain reads DSGVTQTPKHLITATGQRVTLRCSPRSGDLSVYWYQQSLDQGLQFLIQYYNGEERAKGNILERFSAQQFPDLHSELNLSSLELGDSALYFCASSRAPIYEQYFGPGTRLTVT.

This clone came up a few times. The CDR3 sequence: CASRDSMNTEAFF. DNA for the CDR3: TGTGCCAGCAGAGACAGTATGAACACTGAAGCTTTCTTT. V usage is TRBV6-4 and J usage is TRBJ1-1; a possible D gene is TRBD1 (5 bases). This CDR3 comprises 13 residues. Trimming pared 6 bases from V and 0 bases from J, leaving 8 bases between. CDR1 is MRHNA, CDR2 SNTAGT, per germline.